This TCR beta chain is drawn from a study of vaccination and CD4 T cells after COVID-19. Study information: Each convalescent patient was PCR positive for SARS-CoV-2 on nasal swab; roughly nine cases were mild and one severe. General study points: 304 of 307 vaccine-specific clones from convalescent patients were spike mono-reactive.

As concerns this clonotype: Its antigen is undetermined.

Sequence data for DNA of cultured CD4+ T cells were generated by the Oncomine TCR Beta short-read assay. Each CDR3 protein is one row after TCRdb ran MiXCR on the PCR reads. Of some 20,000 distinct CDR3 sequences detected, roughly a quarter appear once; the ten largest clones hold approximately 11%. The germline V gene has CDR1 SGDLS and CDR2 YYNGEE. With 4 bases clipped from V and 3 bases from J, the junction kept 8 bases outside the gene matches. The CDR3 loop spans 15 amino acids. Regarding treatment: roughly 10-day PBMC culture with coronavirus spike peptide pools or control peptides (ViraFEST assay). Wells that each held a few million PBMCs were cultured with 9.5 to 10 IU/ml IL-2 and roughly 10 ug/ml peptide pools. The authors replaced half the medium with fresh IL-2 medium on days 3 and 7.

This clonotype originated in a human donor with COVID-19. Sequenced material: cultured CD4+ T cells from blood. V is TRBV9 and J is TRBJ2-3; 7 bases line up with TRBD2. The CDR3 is CASSPRGSGTDTQYF. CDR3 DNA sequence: TGTGCCAGCAGCCCTCGGGGTAGCGGGACAGATACGCAGTATTTT.